This T cell receptor beta chain was observed in a study of blood T cell repertoires in COVID-19 (dated by TCRdb to the early 2020s). The study in broad terms: Samples from collaborators originated in the United States, Italy and Spain and spanned both the acute and convalescent phases of COVID-19. The samples were drawn from two sources: the first 160 participants of the ongoing ImmuneRACE study, and over 950 subjects contributed by 6 global collaborators. The prospective study material was composed of cDNA or gDNA derived from T cells, B-cell-depleted T cells, or PBMCs. Nearly every sample came with metadata listing a de-identified subject ID, COVID-19 status, age in years and sex. Where available, HLA class I and class II types were taken from metadata supplied by the sample provider and were not determined by assay-based typing. The repertoires were released in a freely available public database meant as a resource for research on the immune response to SARS-CoV-2. Deeply sampled blood TCRbeta repertoires from subjects exposed to, actively infected with, or recovered from COVID-19 were included in the dataset.

The immunoSEQ Assay, a bias-controlled multiplex PCR, was used to amplify TCRbeta CDR3 regions from genomic DNA. From the authors' description of their analysis: Nucleated cell counts per sample were estimated from amplification of reference gene primers within the assay. To quantify the absolute abundance of each unique TCRbeta CDR3 rearrangement, sequence reads were collapsed and filtered. For each sample, productive Simpson clonality was calculated as the square root of Simpson's diversity index over productive rearrangements. In its TCRdb copy, this immuneACCESS table keeps in-frame sequences only and misses some clones. Where compared with another copy, unresolved V genes explain less than half of these, and the others have no known cause. That table furnishes V, J and clone size, whereas the DNA furnished D and trimming. Across this sample there are roughly 60,000 clones, with about nine tenths seen only once. The top ten clones comprise around a tenth of the sample.

General findings and caveats noted by the study authors: How much clinical and demographic metadata was included differed by source and by participant, and the metadata was provided uncurated.

To note about this clone: Its target antigen remains unknown. No base qualities exist here, and no much larger clone lies one base off it.

The collaborating institutions used their own protocols to collect whole blood in K2EDTA tubes. For TCRbeta analysis, collaborators shipped samples in one of three forms: frozen whole blood, isolated PBMCs, or DNA extracted from either of those sample types. The germline V gene provides CDR1 SGHDN and CDR2 FVKESK. At the junction V is shortened by 4 bases and J by 11 bases, with 17 bases in between. The CDR3 goes from the cysteine to the phenylalanine over 13 residues. CDR3 DNA is the only sequence kept; it has 39 bases, read in frame from the first base. This clonotype was obtained from a human donor with acute or convalescent COVID-19. The donor label of this sample is uncertain. Sequencing was carried out using peripheral blood. The chain is made from TRBV14 and TRBJ1-2, with no D gene named confidently. The DNA sequence reads TGTGCCAGCAGCCCCCGTCTTGAGGGAAAGTACACCTTC. Its coded protein is CASSPRLEGKYTF. When the CDR3 is completed using the reference TRBV14 and TRBJ1-2 genes on either side, the full variable domain is EAGVTQFPSHSVIEKGQTVTLRCDPISGHDNLYWYRRVMGKEIKFLLHFVKESKQDESGMPNNRFLAERTGGTYSTLKVQPAELEDSGVYFCASSPRLEGKYTFGSGTRLTVV.